Below, one T cell receptor beta chain is given with its context. Profiling relied on immunoSEQ multiplex PCR, and the TCRdb table lists in-frame clones only, not all of them. This table has 100,000 to 140,000 clones, around 90% appearing once. The data derive from a study of T cell changes during pregnancy in multiple sclerosis. This CDR3 is 16 amino acids long. The V gene end was trimmed by 3 bases and the J gene end by 2 bases; junction bases not matched to a gene: 4. From germline, CDR1 is LNHDA and CDR2 SQIVND (reference sequence). The sequence was obtained from a female donor in good health, enrolled as a control in a pregnancy study. The chain employs TRBV19 and TRBJ2-3; 11 bases fit TRBD2. Sequencing was performed on peripheral blood, taken in the third trimester of pregnancy. This CDR3 reads CASSILAGGPTDTQYF. The CDR3 DNA reads as TGTGCCAGTAGTATCTTAGCGGGGGGGCCCACAGATACGCAGTATTTT.